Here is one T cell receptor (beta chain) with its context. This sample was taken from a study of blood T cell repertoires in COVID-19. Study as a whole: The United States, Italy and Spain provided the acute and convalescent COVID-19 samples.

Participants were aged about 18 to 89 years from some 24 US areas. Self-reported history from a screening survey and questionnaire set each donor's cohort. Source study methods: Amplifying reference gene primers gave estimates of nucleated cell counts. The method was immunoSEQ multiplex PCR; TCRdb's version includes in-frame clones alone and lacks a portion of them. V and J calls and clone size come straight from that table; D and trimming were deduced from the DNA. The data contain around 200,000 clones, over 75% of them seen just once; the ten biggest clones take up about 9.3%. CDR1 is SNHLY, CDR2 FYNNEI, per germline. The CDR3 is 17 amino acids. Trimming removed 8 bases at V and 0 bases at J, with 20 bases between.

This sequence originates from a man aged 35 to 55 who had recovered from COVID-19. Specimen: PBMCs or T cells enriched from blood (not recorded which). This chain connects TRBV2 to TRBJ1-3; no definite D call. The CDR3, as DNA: TGTGCCAGCTCCCCTCTTGCCGGGCGGGCCTCTGGAAACACCATATATTTT. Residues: CASSPLAGRASGNTIYF.